This T cell receptor beta chain was obtained from a study of human T cells and chemical hapten exposure. Study in general: TCR yields differed between samples (mainly from small differences in pooled library volume). Study-level results: TCRs at high frequency, those above 1 in 1000, did not change with DPC sensitization.

Individual cDNA molecules (in the library) carried attached unique molecular identifiers. One entry per CDR3 protein results from TCRdb running MiXCR on the RACE reads. The repertoire consists of 60,000 to 90,000 distinct CDR3 sequences, with approximately 8.6% occurring once and the leading ten covering less than 2%. A remark on this clonotype: What it recognizes is unknown.

V lost 6 bases to trimming and J lost 0 bases; unmatched junction nucleotides: 5. The CDR3 covers 15 residues. Time point: healthy volunteer bleed at 6 weeks. The total RNA was obtained from whole blood that was not fractionated. The clonotype was recovered from a female donor in good health. Some clones in this sample may be carry-over from other donors' samples. Sequences were obtained from whole blood. This chain connects TRBV12-3 or TRBV12-4 to TRBJ2-7; 10 positions agree with TRBD2. CDR3 sequence: CASRLAGKSSYEQYF. The CDR3 coding sequence is TGTGCCAGCAGACTAGCGGGGAAAAGCTCCTACGAGCAGTACTTC.